The 22 T cell receptor beta chains below all came from one sample that was sequenced in a study of cytomegalovirus exposure and HLA in healthy donors. Primers: 60 Vbeta forward and 13 Jbeta reverse. Some clones are missing from TCRdb's copy, which holds only in-frame ones; the method was immunoSEQ multiplex PCR. This sample has around 72,000 clones, with around 64% found just once. Source material: PBMCs. The receptors derive from a man between 35 and 55 years old in good health and CMV-seropositive.

CDR3 sequence (DNA): TGTGCCAGCGGTGGGCTCGGTGAAGCTTTCTTT. The encoded protein is CASGGLGEAFF. The chain is built from TRBV7-9 and TRBJ1-1; D call uncertain. Germline CDR1 and CDR2: SEHNR and FQNEAQ (reference sequence). Trimming pared 8 bases from V and 7 bases from J, leaving 11 bases between. The CDR3 covers 11 residues.

This clone was seen just once. The genes are TRBV4-1 and TRBJ2-5; 12 nucleotides line up with TRBD1. The CDR3 has 18 amino acids. The germline V gene has CDR1 MGHRA and CDR2 YSYEKL. After removal of 0 bases from V and 2 bases from J, the junction contained 7 bases not matched to a gene. CDR3 sequence reads: CASSQDRGTGGNQETQYF. For the CDR3, the DNA is TGCGCCAGCAGCCAAGATAGGGGGACAGGGGGCAATCAAGAGACCCAGTACTTC.

The chain carries TRBV19 and TRBJ1-1; 7 bases line up with TRBD1. The J segment lost 1 base and the V segment lost 2 bases, leaving 4 bases of the junction unmatched. Germline CDR1 LNHDA, CDR2 SQIVND (reference sequence). The CDR3 is 15 residues long. Written as DNA, the CDR3 is TGTGCCAGTAGTATACTTGACAGGGCGAACACTGAAGCTTTCTTT. Its protein product is CASSILDRANTEAFF.

The chain carries TRBV4-3 and TRBJ1-5, with 9 bases aligning to TRBD1. The CDR3 sequence is 18 residues long. The V segment lost 6 bases and the J segment 2 bases; nucleotides outside the gene matches: 14. Looked up from germline, CDR1 is LGHNA and CDR2 is YSLEER. DNA for the CDR3: TGCGCCAGCAGTAATTCACAGGGGGCTAAGAATGGCAATCAGCCCCAGCATTTT. Its protein product is CASSNSQGAKNGNQPQHF.

This clone occurred a few times. V and J are TRBV27 and TRBJ1-1, with D hard to call. CDR1 is MNHEY, CDR2 SMNVEV, per germline (reference sequence). CDR3 length: 23 amino acids. The V end was cut by 0 bases, the J end by 3 bases, with 35 bases between. The CDR3 loop is CASSLSPLGQILVGAEADTEAFF. The CDR3 DNA reads as TGTGCCAGCAGTTTATCGCCCTTGGGCCAGATATTAGTCGGTGCGGAGGCGGACACTGAAGCTTTCTTT.

The genes are TRBV7-2 and TRBJ2-5, with TRBD1 matching 7 bases. The CDR3 loop spans 14 amino acids. The germline V gene has CDR1 SGHTA and CDR2 FQGNSA. J gave up 10 bases and V 5 bases, and 13 bases lay outside the gene matches. CDR3 sequence: CASSPWDSPMIQYF. CDR3 nucleotide sequence: TGTGCCAGCAGCCCCTGGGACAGCCCTATGATCCAGTACTTC.

This chain uses TRBV18 with TRBJ1-3; 8 nucleotides match TRBD1. The junction had 7 bases not matched to a gene; V was cut back by 4 bases and J by 8 bases. The CDR3 extends over 14 amino acids. Per germline, CDR1 KGHSH and CDR2 LQKENI. Here the CDR3 reads CASSRRDRTDTIYF. CDR3 coding DNA: TGTGCCAGCTCACGTCGGGACAGGACCGACACCATATATTTT.

There are a few counts of this clone. The rearrangement joins TRBV10-2 to TRBJ1-4, with a weak D call TRBD1 (6 bases). Trimming removed 1 base at V and 7 bases at J, with 28 bases between. Germline loops: CDR1 WSHSY, CDR2 SAAADI. The CDR3 covers 20 residues. CDR3: CASSEWETGFFPNRGEKLFF. CDR3 DNA sequence: TGCGCCAGCAGTGAGTGGGAGACAGGATTCTTCCCAAATAGGGGTGAAAAACTGTTTTTT.

This clone was detected only a few times. J is TRBJ2-3 and V is TRBV4-3, with D maybe TRBD1 (5 bases). Germline V gene data show CDR1 as LGHNA and CDR2 as YSLEER. This CDR3 spans 15 amino acids. The V and J ends lost 0 bases and 3 bases respectively, with 10 bases between them. The CDR3 loop reads CASSQDLTATDTQYF. In DNA, the CDR3 is TGCGCCAGCAGCCAAGATCTGACAGCAACAGATACGCAGTATTTT.

This chain connects TRBV4-1 to TRBJ1-2, with 10 nucleotides matching TRBD1. The CDR3 has 15 residues. V was clipped by 4 bases and J by 5 bases; unmatched bases: 7. Germline V CDR1 and CDR2: MGHRA, YSYEKL. The CDR3 DNA reads as TGCGCCAGCAGCCGTGGTCCGGGACAGGGGTATGGCTACACCTTC. Residues: CASSRGPGQGYGYTF.

The rearrangement uses TRBV11-2 and TRBJ1-2, with D unclear. Germline V CDR1 and CDR2: SGHAT, FQNNGV. The CDR3 has 12 amino acids. Trimming removed 6 bases from V and 7 bases from J, with 12 bases in between. CDR3: CASRTGELGYTF. The CDR3 DNA reads as TGTGCCAGCAGGACCGGAGAGCTTGGCTACACCTTC.

The rearrangement uses TRBV28 and TRBJ2-7, with D tentatively TRBD1 (7 bases). The germline V gene has CDR1 MDHEN and CDR2 SYDVKM. This CDR3 spans 17 amino acids. The V end lost 6 bases, the J end lost 4 bases, and 25 bases lay between the germline ends. CDR3 nucleotide sequence: TGTGCCAGCAGCCCTGAACCGATCAGGGGGAGGTCGTACGAGCAGTACTTC. Protein sequence: CASSPEPIRGRSYEQYF.

This clone appeared a few times. This chain links TRBV29-1 with TRBJ2-3; the D gene is possibly TRBD2 (5 bases). The CDR3 has 11 amino acids. V dropped 8 bases and J dropped 4 bases, with 10 bases sitting between them. The V gene's germline CDR1 is SQVTM and CDR2 ANQGSEA. CDR3: CSFWRPDTQYF. CDR3 bases: TGCAGCTTCTGGAGGCCAGATACGCAGTATTTT.

The chain uses TRBV28 and TRBJ1-5, with TRBD1 matching 9 bases. The CDR3 loop spans 14 amino acids. The V gene end was trimmed by 2 bases and the J gene end by 5 bases; junction bases not matched to a gene: 1. Germline V gives CDR1 MDHEN, CDR2 SYDVKM. CDR3 nucleotides: TGTGCCAGCAGTTTAGGGACAGGGTATCAGCCCCAGCATTTT. This encodes CASSLGTGYQPQHF.

The V and J genes are TRBV7-9 and TRBJ2-2; D call uncertain. With 2 bases removed from V and 5 bases from J, the gap between germline ends came to 6 bases. The CDR3 is 13 residues long. The germline V gene has CDR1 SEHNR and CDR2 FQNEAQ (reference sequence). CDR3 loop: CASSLYQTGELFF. The CDR3 DNA sequence: TGTGCCAGCAGCTTATATCAGACCGGGGAGCTGTTTTTT.

The chain recombines TRBV9 with TRBJ2-7; TRBD1 matches 8 bases. This CDR3 comprises 15 residues. Germline V gives CDR1 SGDLS, CDR2 YYNGEE. Trimming at V came to 3 bases and at J to 3 bases, leaving 8 bases not matched to a gene. The chain's CDR3 is CASSASGQGGYEQYF. CDR3 DNA: TGTGCCAGCAGCGCCTCTGGACAGGGCGGCTACGAGCAGTACTTC.

This clone was observed a handful of times. The rearrangement links TRBV30 to TRBJ1-4, with 7 bases fitting TRBD1. This CDR3 has 15 residues. The V gene end was trimmed by 1 base and the J gene end by 8 bases; junction bases not matched to a gene: 10. CDR1 is GTSNPN, CDR2 SVGIG, per germline (reference sequence). In DNA form, the CDR3 reads TGTGCCTGGAGTGGGGAGACAGGGCCCGGAGAAAAACTGTTTTTT. Translating gives CAWSGETGPGEKLFF.

This clone was detected only a few times. V and J are TRBV5-5 and TRBJ2-3; 15 bases match TRBD2. Germline V gene lookup returns CDR1 SGHKS and CDR2 YYEKEE (reference sequence). The J segment lost 6 bases and the V segment lost 6 bases, leaving 5 bases of the junction unmatched. The CDR3 is 15 residues long. The CDR3 spells CASTWGTSGRDTQYF. In nucleotides, the CDR3 is TGTGCCAGCACCTGGGGGACTAGCGGGAGGGATACGCAGTATTTT.

The chain uses TRBV6-4 and TRBJ2-3, with a possible D match to TRBD2 (6 bases). Germline CDR1 MRHNA, CDR2 SNTAGT. Trimming pared 2 bases from V and 3 bases from J, leaving 6 bases between. This CDR3 region has 13 residues. CDR3 DNA: TGTGCCAGCAGTGACGGGACTACAGATACGCAGTATTTT. It is translated as CASSDGTTDTQYF.

This clone has just a few counts. The chain is built from TRBV5-6 and TRBJ1-2, with D maybe TRBD1 (5 bases). The V end was cut by 4 bases, the J end by 4 bases, with 11 bases between. The length of the CDR3 is 13 residues. From germline, CDR1 is SGHDT and CDR2 YYEEEE. The CDR3 is CASSEGLIYGYTF. The CDR3 nucleotides are TGTGCCAGCAGCGAGGGACTGATCTATGGCTACACCTTC.

The chain joins TRBV27 to TRBJ2-2; D possibly corresponds to TRBD2 (6 bases). Germline values: CDR1 MNHEY, CDR2 SMNVEV (reference sequence). V was shortened by 0 bases and J by 5 bases, with 10 bases between the two germline ends. The CDR3 contains 15 residues. CDR3 in amino acids: CASSLSAGGTGELFF. CDR3 nucleotides: TGTGCCAGCAGTTTATCGGCTGGAGGGACCGGGGAGCTGTTTTTT.

The chain combines TRBV2 with TRBJ2-7; 7 bases are a match to TRBD1. V shed 8 bases and J 2 bases; nucleotides not matched to a gene: 6. CDR1 and CDR2 (germline): SNHLY, FYNNEI. The length of the CDR3 is 13 residues. The CDR3 here is CASLRQGTYEQYF. CDR3 DNA sequence: TGTGCCAGCCTTCGACAGGGTACCTACGAGCAGTACTTC. The full variable domain, in which reference TRBV2 and TRBJ2-7 provide the parts outside the CDR3, is EPEVTQTPSHQVTQMGQEVILRCVPISNHLYFYWYRQILGQKVEFLVSFYNNEISEKSEIFDDQFSVERPDGSNFTLKIRSTKLEDSAMYFCASLRQGTYEQYFGPGTRLTVT.